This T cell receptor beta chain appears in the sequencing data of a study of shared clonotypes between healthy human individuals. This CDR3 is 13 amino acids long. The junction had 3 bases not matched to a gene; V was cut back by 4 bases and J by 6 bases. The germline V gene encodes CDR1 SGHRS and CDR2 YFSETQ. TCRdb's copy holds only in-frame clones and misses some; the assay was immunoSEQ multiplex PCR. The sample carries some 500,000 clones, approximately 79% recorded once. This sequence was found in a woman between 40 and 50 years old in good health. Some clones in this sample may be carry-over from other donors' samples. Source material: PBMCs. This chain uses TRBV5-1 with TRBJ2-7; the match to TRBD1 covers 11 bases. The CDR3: CASSAGQGAEQYF. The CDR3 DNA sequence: TGCGCCAGCAGCGCCGGACAGGGGGCCGAGCAGTACTTC.